Sequencing of this T cell receptor beta chain was carried out in a study of T-cell memory formation after mild COVID-19. Study details: The TCR clusters were mostly specific to one donor. General observations from the study: Mostly located in CM and EM were contracting CD4+ clones, with contracting CD8+ clones located in EMRA. The study found balanced CD4/CD8 in clones contracting day 15 to 85 and a CD4+ lean in later expanders. Pre-infection memory harbored some responding clones, suggesting cross-reactive memory joined.

One entry per CDR3 protein, called by TCRdb with MiXCR from the 5' RACE reads. Among 100,000 to 120,000 distinct CDR3 sequences listed, roughly a sixth were seen once. Germline trimming cut 6 bases from V and 8 bases from J; bases unmatched to any gene: 9. The CDR3 is 13 residues long. Germline V gene lookup returns CDR1 MNHEY and CDR2 SMNVEV (reference sequence). As to this clonotype: Its antigen is currently unknown.

Sequencing was performed on PBMCs or a T cell subset sorted from them (not recorded which). This clonotype was sampled from a man between 18 and 29 years old who had mild COVID-19 (a few samples of this study predate the infection). Cell type and time point are not known. This chain links TRBV27 with TRBJ1-2; the match to TRBD1 covers 7 bases. The CDR3 DNA follows: TGTGCCAGCAGCTTACGGACAGGCAACGGCTACACCTTC. As protein: CASSLRTGNGYTF.